This TCR beta chain was captured by sequencing in a study of blood T cell repertoires in COVID-19 (dated by TCRdb to about 2020). Context from the whole study: Collaborator samples came from the United States, Italy and Spain and covered acute and convalescent phases of COVID-19. The prospective study material was composed of cDNA or gDNA derived from T cells, B-cell-depleted T cells, or PBMCs. The dataset comprised deeply sampled blood TCRbeta repertoires from subjects exposed to, actively infected with, or recovered from COVID-19. A freely available public database, intended as a resource for researchers studying the immune response to SARS-CoV-2, is where the repertoires were released. Samples came from the ongoing ImmuneRACE study (first 160 participants) plus 1,254 subjects from 6 global collaborators. The sample metadata nearly always contained a de-identified subject ID, COVID-19 status, age in years and sex. Where HLA class I and class II types were available, the types were taken from metadata supplied by the sample provider, not from assay-based typing. Study-wide findings and limitations: The amount of clinical and demographic metadata varied by source and participant and was provided uncurated.

CDR1 and CDR2 (MNHEY, SMNVEV) derive from the germline V gene (reference sequence). The CDR3 holds 16 amino acids from the cysteine to the phenylalanine. The entry retains the CDR3 DNA only, 48 bases that are in frame from base 1. Trimming accounts for 0 bases at V and 1 base at J, while the number of junction bases matched to no gene is 3. The collaborating institutions used their own protocols to collect whole blood in K2EDTA tubes. For TCRbeta analysis, collaborators shipped samples in one of three forms: frozen whole blood, isolated PBMCs, or DNA extracted from either of those sample types. TCRbeta CDR3 regions were amplified from genomic DNA by means of the immunoSEQ Assay, a bias-controlled multiplex PCR. As for how the authors treated the data: The number of nucleated cells in each sample was estimated by amplification of reference gene primers within the assay. To quantify the absolute abundance of each unique TCRbeta CDR3 rearrangement, sequence reads were collapsed and filtered. For each sample, productive Simpson clonality was calculated by taking the square root of Simpson's diversity index across productive rearrangements. TCRdb limited this immuneACCESS table to in-frame rearrangements with V and J called. A share of clones is missing; checked studies link under half to unresolved V genes, and the rest is unexplained. V, J and clone size reflect that table, while D and trimming were determined from the DNA. Recorded for this sample are about 200,000 clones; less than 90% of them occurred a single time. The ten largest clonotypes hold roughly 2.2% of the sample.

In the case of this clone: Its cognate antigen has yet to be identified. Per-base qualities were not stored, and no clone one base away is much larger.

The sequenced sample was peripheral blood. The receptor comes from a woman in her 50s with acute or convalescent COVID-19. The V and J segments used are TRBV27 and TRBJ2-3, and 8 junctional nucleotides match TRBD1. For the CDR3, the sequence is CASSLSQGDGTDTQYF. The sequenced DNA is TGTGCCAGCAGTTTATCACAGGGGGACGGCACAGATACGCAGTATTTT.